This T cell receptor (beta chain) stems from a study of early T cells in non-severe SARS-CoV-2 infection. Across the study: Chains stayed unpaired after sequencing of bulk RNA from unsorted whole blood.

Unique molecular identifiers were affixed to single, distinct cDNA molecules. Via MiXCR, TCRdb re-called the 5' RACE reads, giving one row per CDR3 protein. The sample holds some 88,000 distinct CDR3 sequences, over 15% seen once. The sample holds many counts of this clonotype. Its target is unknown. There are 13 residues in the CDR3. Germline CDR1 reads SEHNR; CDR2 reads FQNEAQ (reference sequence). V trimming: 4 bases; J trimming: 7 bases; junction bases outside the gene matches: 6. The study, taken as a whole, reports: Private and CD4 specificities were missed by VDJdb matching, skewed to anti-spike CD8.

The V and J genes are TRBV7-9 and TRBJ1-2; TRBD1 matches at 7 bases. The sequencing here drew on whole blood, taken at baseline. The receptor comes from an adult who was a healthcare worker with PCR-confirmed SARS-CoV-2 infection or an uninfected control (not recorded which). CDR3 nucleotides: TGTGCCAGCAGCTCAACGACAGGGACTGGCTACACCTTC. Protein sequence: CASSSTTGTGYTF.